Following are 15 T cell receptor beta chains from one sample sequenced in a study of T cells in Graves' hyperthyroidism and ophthalmopathy. RNA transcripts yielded amplified TCR beta CDR3 regions. First-round RT-PCR targeting the TCR CDR3 was performed with the HTBI primer set. TCRdb re-called the multiplex PCR reads with MiXCR, one entry per CDR3 protein. Here the sample spans hundreds of thousands of distinct CDR3 sequences, about a third being singletons. Sequenced material: blood. The receptors shown here come from a woman aged 40 to 55 with Graves' hyperthyroidism.

This clonotype appeared many times. The V gene is TRBV12-3 or TRBV12-4, the J gene TRBJ2-7; 9 nucleotides agree with TRBD1. After removal of 6 bases from V and 5 bases from J, the junction contained 8 bases not matched to a gene. The CDR3 length is 14 residues. This CDR3 is CASRDRDRVNEQYF. Here the CDR3 DNA reads TGTGCCAGCAGGGACCGGGACAGGGTCAACGAGCAGTACTTC.

This clonotype has a handful of counts. V and J are TRBV7-9 and TRBJ2-5, with TRBD1 as a possible D gene (5 bases). Germline CDR1 is SEHNR and CDR2 is FQNEAQ (reference sequence). The CDR3 contains 13 residues. V lost 9 bases, J lost 5 bases, and 16 bases lay in between. CDR3 amino acids: CARHQGHGETQYF. CDR3 DNA sequence: TGTGCCAGGCACCAGGGTCATGGGGAGACCCAGTACTTC.

This clonotype appeared many times. The rearrangement joins TRBV19 to TRBJ1-2, with unresolved D. This CDR3 has 12 residues. Germline V lookup: CDR1 LNHDA, CDR2 SQIVND (reference sequence). V dropped 7 bases and J dropped 0 bases, with 6 bases sitting between them. The CDR3: CASMSPNYGYTF. The CDR3 DNA reads TGTGCCAGTATGAGCCCTAACTATGGCTACACCTTC.

The V and J genes are TRBV6-5 and TRBJ2-5, with D tentatively TRBD2 (5 bases). Germline CDR1 is MNHEY and CDR2 is SVGAGI. Trimming removed 0 bases from V and 3 bases from J, with 14 bases in between. There are 16 residues in the CDR3. CDR3 region: CASSYSSGLSEETQYF. The CDR3 DNA reads as TGTGCCAGCAGTTACTCATCCGGACTTAGCGAAGAGACCCAGTACTTC.

The chain has TRBV11-2 and TRBJ2-7, with 11 bases that match TRBD1. The CDR3 runs to 14 residues. Looked up from germline, CDR1 is SGHAT and CDR2 is FQNNGV. V lost 5 bases and J lost 5; bases outside the gene matches: 5. The DNA for the CDR3 is TGTGCCAGCAGCCCGGACAGGGGGCGGAACGAGCAGTACTTC. Encoded protein: CASSPDRGRNEQYF.

The V gene is TRBV12-3 or TRBV12-4, the J gene TRBJ1-1; D is unclear. The V end lost 6 bases, the J end lost 0 bases, and 11 bases lay between the germline ends. The CDR3 runs 14 residues. DNA of the CDR3: TGTGCCAGCAGCCCCATATACCTGAACACTGAAGCTTTCTTT. Translated, it gives CASSPIYLNTEAFF.

This clonotype was seen ten or more times. The chain joins TRBV7-9 to TRBJ1-2; D remains ambiguous. The germline CDR1 and CDR2 sequences are SEHNR and FQNEAQ (reference sequence). The V gene lost 5 bases and the J gene lost 3 bases, with 13 bases spanning the gap. The CDR3 extends over 14 amino acids. The CDR3 region has the DNA TGTGCCAGCAGCCCGGGAGCAGAGCACTATGGCTACACCTTC. Protein sequence: CASSPGAEHYGYTF.

This clonotype was seen at least ten times. The chain uses TRBV29-1 and TRBJ2-7; 7 bases match TRBD1. The CDR3 extends over 14 amino acids. Per the germline V gene, CDR1 is SQVTM and CDR2 is ANQGSEA. J was trimmed by 4 bases and V by 0 bases; bases with no gene match: 6. Here the CDR3 reads CSVEDSGTVYEQYF. In DNA form, the CDR3 reads TGCAGCGTTGAAGATTCCGGGACAGTATACGAGCAGTACTTC.

This clonotype has just a few counts. The chain links TRBV6-1 to TRBJ1-1; 7 nucleotides agree with TRBD1. Unmatched junction bases numbered 9, after V lost 6 bases and J lost 5 bases. CDR1 and CDR2 (germline): MNHNS, SASEGT. The CDR3 contains 14 residues. DNA of the CDR3: TGTGCCAGCAGGCTCACAGGGGAGGGGACTGAAGCTTTCTTT. Its translation is CASRLTGEGTEAFF.

The CDR3 reads CASSYVRTHSNTGELFF. As DNA, the CDR3 is TGTGCCAGCAGTTACGTCAGAACTCATTCGAACACCGGGGAGCTGTTTTTT. The chain employs TRBV6-5 and TRBJ2-2; D is unresolved. V was trimmed by 2 bases and J by 0 bases, leaving 13 bases between them. The germline V gene has CDR1 MNHEY and CDR2 SVGAGI. The CDR3 is made up of 17 amino acids.

A word on this clonotype: A read error is possible here, since a much larger clone lies one base away. The chain recombines TRBV19 with TRBJ2-2; perhaps TRBD1 as D (5 bases). The CDR3 has 14 residues. The germline V gene has CDR1 LNHDA and CDR2 SQIVND (reference sequence). The ends were cut back, 7 bases at V and 0 bases at J, with 9 bases in the middle. CDR3 in DNA: TGTGCCAGTATGACAGTACCGAACACCGGGGAGCTGTTTTTT. It codes for CASMTVPNTGELFF.

The gene calls are TRBV7-2 and TRBJ1-6; the D is unclear. The CDR3 runs to 17 residues. CDR1 is SGHTA, CDR2 FQGNSA, per germline. The germline V and J ends were trimmed by 4 bases and 7 bases, with 20 bases remaining between them. The CDR3 DNA reads as TGTGCCAGCAGCTCCCGGACTAGCGGGGTCCTGAATTCACCCCTCCACTTT. Translating it yields CASSSRTSGVLNSPLHF.

This clonotype was seen ten or more times. The CDR3 nucleotides are TGTGCCAGCAGTAGTCAGGGTTTCTATGGCTACACCTTC. It encodes CASSSQGFYGYTF. The V gene is TRBV12-3 or TRBV12-4, the J gene TRBJ1-2; maybe TRBD1 (5 bases). The CDR3 is 13 amino acids. Trimming took 5 bases from V and 4 from J, leaving 11 bases between them.

This clonotype was picked up one time. The chain recombines TRBV25-1 with TRBJ1-1; the D is unclear. V lost 8 bases, J lost 8 bases, and 6 bases lay in between. This CDR3 spans 9 amino acids. In germline, CDR1 is MGHDK, CDR2 SYGVNS. DNA for the CDR3: TGTGCCAGCCTGCGGGAAGCTTTCTTT. Translation gives CASLREAFF.

Regarding this clonotype: The junction differs from germline at one of its ends, possibly a read error. This rearrangement joins TRBV7-8 to TRBJ2-7, with a weak D call TRBD1 (5 bases). This CDR3 comprises 8 residues. The germline CDR1 and CDR2 sequences are SGHVS and FQNEAQ. The CDR3 nucleotides read TGTGCCAGCAGCAGACAGTCCTTC. Translation: CASSRQSF.